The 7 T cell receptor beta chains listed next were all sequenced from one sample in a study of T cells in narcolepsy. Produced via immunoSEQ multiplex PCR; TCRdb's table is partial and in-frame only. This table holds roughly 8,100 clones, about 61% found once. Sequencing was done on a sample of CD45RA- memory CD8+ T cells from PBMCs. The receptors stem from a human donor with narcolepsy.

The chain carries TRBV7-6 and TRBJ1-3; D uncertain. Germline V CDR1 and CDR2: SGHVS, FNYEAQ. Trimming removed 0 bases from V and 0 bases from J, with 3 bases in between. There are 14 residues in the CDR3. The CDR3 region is CASSLAHSGNTIYF. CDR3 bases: TGTGCCAGCAGCTTAGCTCACTCTGGAAACACCATATATTTT.

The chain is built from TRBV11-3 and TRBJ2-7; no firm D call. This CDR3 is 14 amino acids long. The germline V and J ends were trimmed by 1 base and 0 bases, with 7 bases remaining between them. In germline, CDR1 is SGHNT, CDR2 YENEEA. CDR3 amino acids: CASSLGPTSYEQYF. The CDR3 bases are TGTGCCAGCAGCTTAGGGCCTACCTCCTACGAGCAGTACTTC. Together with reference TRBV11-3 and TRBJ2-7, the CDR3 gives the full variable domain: EAGVVQSPRYKIIEKKQPVAFWCNPISGHNTLYWYLQNLGQGPELLIRYENEEAVDDSQLPKDRFSAERLKGVDSTLKIQPAELGDSAVYLCASSLGPTSYEQYFGPGTRLTVT.

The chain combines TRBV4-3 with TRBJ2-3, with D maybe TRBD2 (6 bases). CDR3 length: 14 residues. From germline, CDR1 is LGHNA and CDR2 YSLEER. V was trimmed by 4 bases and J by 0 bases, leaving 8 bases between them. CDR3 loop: CASSPGLSTDTQYF. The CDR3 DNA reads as TGCGCCAGCAGCCCGGGACTTAGCACAGATACGCAGTATTTT.

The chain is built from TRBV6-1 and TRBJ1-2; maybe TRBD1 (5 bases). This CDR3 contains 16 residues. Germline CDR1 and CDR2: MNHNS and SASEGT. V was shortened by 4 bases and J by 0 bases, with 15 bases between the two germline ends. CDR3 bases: TGTGCCAGCAGTGGAGCAGGAAGGGGAACTAACTATGGCTACACCTTC. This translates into CASSGAGRGTNYGYTF.

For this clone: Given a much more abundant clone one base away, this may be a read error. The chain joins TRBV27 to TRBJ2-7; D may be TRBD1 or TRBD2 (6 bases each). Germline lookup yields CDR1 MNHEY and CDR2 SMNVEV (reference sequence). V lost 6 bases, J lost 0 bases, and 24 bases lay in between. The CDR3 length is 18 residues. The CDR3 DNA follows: TGTGCCAGCAGCTCTAGGGGGATAGGGGGGCCTAACTCCTACGAGCAGTACTTC. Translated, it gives CASSSRGIGGPNSYEQYF.

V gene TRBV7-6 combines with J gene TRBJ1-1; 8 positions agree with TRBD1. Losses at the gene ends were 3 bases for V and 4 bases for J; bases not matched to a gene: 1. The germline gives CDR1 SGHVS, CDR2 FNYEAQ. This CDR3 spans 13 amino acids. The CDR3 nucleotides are TGTGCCAGCAGCTTCACAGGGGGCACTGAAGCTTTCTTT. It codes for CASSFTGGTEAFF. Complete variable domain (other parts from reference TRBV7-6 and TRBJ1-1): GAGVSQSPRYKVTKRGQDVALRCDPISGHVSLYWYRQALGQGPEFLTYFNYEAQQDKSGLPNDRFSAERPEGSISTLTIQRTEQRDSAMYRCASSFTGGTEAFFGQGTRLTVV.

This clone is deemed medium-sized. The CDR3 loop is CASGTVSYNEQFF. DNA of the CDR3: TGTGCCAGCGGGACAGTGTCCTACAATGAGCAGTTCTTC. The rearrangement links TRBV2 to TRBJ2-1; TRBD1 agrees at 7 bases. The CDR3 runs to 13 residues. J gave up 1 base and V 8 bases, and 2 bases lay outside the gene matches. Germline V gives CDR1 SNHLY, CDR2 FYNNEI.